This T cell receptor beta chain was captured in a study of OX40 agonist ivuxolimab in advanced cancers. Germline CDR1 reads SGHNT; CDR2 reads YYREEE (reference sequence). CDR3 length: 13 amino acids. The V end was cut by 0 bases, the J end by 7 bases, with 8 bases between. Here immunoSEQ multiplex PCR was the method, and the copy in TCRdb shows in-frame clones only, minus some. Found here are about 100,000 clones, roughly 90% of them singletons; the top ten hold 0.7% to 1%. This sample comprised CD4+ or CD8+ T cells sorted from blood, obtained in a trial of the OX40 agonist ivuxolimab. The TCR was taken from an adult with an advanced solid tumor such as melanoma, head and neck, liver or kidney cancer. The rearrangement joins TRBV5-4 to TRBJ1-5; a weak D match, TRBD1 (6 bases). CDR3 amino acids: CASSLEGQQPQHF. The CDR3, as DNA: TGTGCCAGCAGCTTGGAGGGACAACAGCCCCAGCATTTT.